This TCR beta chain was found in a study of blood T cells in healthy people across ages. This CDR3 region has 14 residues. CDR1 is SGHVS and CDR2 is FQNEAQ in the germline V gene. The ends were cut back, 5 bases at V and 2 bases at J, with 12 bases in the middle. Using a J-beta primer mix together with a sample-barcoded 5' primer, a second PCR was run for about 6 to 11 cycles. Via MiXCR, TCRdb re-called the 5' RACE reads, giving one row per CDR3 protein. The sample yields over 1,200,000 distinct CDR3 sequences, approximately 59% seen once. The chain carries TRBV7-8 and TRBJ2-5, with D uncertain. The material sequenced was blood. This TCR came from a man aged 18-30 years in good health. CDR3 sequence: CASSLGDLQETQYF. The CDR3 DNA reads TGTGCCAGCAGCCTCGGCGACCTTCAAGAGACCCAGTACTTC.